This T cell receptor (beta chain) was observed in a study of monozygotic twins with inflammatory bowel disease. General study findings and limits: IBD patients showed reduced TCRbeta diversity (inverse Simpson) versus healthy co-twins.

Eight distinct reactions (per sample) were used to make the cDNA. TCRdb reworked the 5' RACE reads into one entry per CDR3 protein, no DNA. This sample contains 140,000 to 150,000 distinct CDR3 sequences. Remarks on this clonotype: Antigen specificity is unknown.

The sequenced material came from blood. The sequence came from a human donor with ulcerative colitis or Crohn's disease, or a healthy co-twin of an affected twin (not recorded which).

The CDR3: CASSANSYEQYF. V and J are TRBV9 and TRBJ2-7. The CDR3 loop spans 12 amino acids. Germline V gene sequence: CDR1 SGDLS, CDR2 YYNGEE.